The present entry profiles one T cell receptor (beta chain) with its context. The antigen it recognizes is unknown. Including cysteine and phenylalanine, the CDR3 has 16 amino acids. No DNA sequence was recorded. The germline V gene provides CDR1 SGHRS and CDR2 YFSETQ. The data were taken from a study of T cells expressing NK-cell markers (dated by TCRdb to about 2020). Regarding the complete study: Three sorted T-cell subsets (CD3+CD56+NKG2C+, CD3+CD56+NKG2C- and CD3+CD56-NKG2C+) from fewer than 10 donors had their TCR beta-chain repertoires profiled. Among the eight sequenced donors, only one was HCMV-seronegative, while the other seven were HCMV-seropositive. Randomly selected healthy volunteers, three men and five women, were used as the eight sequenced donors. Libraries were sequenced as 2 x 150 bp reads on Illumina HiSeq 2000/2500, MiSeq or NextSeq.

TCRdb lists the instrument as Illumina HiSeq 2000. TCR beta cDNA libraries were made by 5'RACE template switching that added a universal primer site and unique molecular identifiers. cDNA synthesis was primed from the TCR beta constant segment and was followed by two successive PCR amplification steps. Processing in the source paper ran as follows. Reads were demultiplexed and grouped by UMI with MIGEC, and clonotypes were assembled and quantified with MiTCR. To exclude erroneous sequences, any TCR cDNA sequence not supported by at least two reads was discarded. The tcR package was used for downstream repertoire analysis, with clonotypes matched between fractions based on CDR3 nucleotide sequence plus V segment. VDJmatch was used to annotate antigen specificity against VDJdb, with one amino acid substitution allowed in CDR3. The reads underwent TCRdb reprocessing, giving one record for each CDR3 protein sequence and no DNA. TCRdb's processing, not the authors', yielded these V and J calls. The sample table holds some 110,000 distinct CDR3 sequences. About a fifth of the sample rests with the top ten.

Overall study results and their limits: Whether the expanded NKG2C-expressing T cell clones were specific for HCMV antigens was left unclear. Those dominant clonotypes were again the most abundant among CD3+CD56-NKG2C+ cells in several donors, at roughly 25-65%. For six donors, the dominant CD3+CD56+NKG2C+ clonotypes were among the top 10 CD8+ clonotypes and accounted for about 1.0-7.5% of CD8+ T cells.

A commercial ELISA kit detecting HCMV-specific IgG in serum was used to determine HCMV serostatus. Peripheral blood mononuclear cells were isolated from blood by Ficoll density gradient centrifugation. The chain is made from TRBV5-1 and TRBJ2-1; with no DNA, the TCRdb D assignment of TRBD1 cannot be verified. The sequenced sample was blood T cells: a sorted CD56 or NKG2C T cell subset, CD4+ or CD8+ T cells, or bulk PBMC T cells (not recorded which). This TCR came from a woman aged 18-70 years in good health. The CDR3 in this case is CASTTLTESSYNEQFF.